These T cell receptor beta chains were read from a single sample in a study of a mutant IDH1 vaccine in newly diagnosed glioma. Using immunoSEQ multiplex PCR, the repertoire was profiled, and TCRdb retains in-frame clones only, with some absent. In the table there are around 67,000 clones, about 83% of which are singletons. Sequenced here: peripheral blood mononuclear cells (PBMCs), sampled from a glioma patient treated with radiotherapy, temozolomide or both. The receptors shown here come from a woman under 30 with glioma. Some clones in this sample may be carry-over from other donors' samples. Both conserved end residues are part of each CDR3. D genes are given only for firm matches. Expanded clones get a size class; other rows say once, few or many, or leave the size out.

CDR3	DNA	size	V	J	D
CASSNYEQYF	TGTGCCAGCAGCAATTACGAGCAGTACTTC	-	TRBV11-2	TRBJ2-7	-
CASSLSAANTEAFF	TGCGCCAGCAGCTTGTCTGCGGCGAACACTGAAGCTTTCTTT	few	TRBV5-1	TRBJ1-1	-
CAWSRDLREPQHF	TGTGCCTGGAGTAGAGACCTAAGGGAGCCCCAGCATTTT	few	TRBV30	TRBJ1-5	-
CASSVVKGGQRADYGYTF	TGTGCCAGCAGCGTAGTCAAAGGGGGACAAAGGGCTGACTATGGCTACACCTTC	-	TRBV9	TRBJ1-2	-
CSVGGPTDTQYF	TGCAGCGTTGGGGGCCCCACAGATACGCAGTATTTT	once	TRBV29-1	TRBJ2-3	-
CASSRQGSGNTEAFF	TGTGCCAGCAGTCGACAGGGTTCGGGGAACACTGAAGCTTTCTTT	-	TRBV6-5	TRBJ1-1	TRBD1
CASKDRGDQPQHF	TGTGCCAGCAAGGACAGGGGAGACCAGCCCCAGCATTTT	-	TRBV6-5	TRBJ1-5	TRBD1
CASSIGGRDETQYF	TGCGCCAGCAGCATCGGTGGGAGGGACGAGACCCAGTACTTC	-	TRBV4-1	TRBJ2-5	TRBD2
CASSQEGTPAYEQYF	TGCGCCAGCAGCCAAGAGGGCACCCCGGCCTACGAGCAGTACTTC	-	TRBV4-3	TRBJ2-7	-
CASSFGGGQPQHF	TGTGCCAGCAGTTTCGGGGGCGGACAGCCCCAGCATTTT	-	TRBV27	TRBJ1-5	-
CASSIVWNTEAFF	TGTGCCAGTAGTATTGTTTGGAACACTGAAGCTTTCTTT	-	TRBV19	TRBJ1-1	-
CASKGPMNTEAFF	TGTGCCAGCAAAGGGCCTATGAACACTGAAGCTTTCTTT	once	TRBV6-1	TRBJ1-1	-
CASSPSGADTQYF	TGTGCCAGCAGCCCCAGCGGGGCAGATACGCAGTATTTT	-	TRBV5-6	TRBJ2-3	TRBD2
CASSQTSGFKTYNEQFF	TGTGCCAGCAGCCAAACTAGCGGGTTTAAGACCTACAATGAGCAGTTCTTC	-	TRBV14	TRBJ2-1	TRBD2
CASSQLGQGVGEPQHF	TGCGCCAGCAGCCAGTTGGGACAGGGAGTAGGGGAGCCCCAGCATTTT	-	TRBV4-1	TRBJ1-5	TRBD1
CATTLELGSYEQYF	TGTGCCACCACGCTCGAGCTGGGCTCCTACGAGCAGTACTTC	-	TRBV7-6	TRBJ2-7	-
CASSRQASGTSTDTQYF	TGTGCCAGTAGTCGGCAGGCTAGCGGGACTAGCACAGATACGCAGTATTTT	-	TRBV19	TRBJ2-3	TRBD2
CASSLSPLADEQYF	TGTGCCAGCAGCTTAAGTCCACTAGCGGACGAGCAGTACTTC	-	TRBV11-2	TRBJ2-7	TRBD2
CASLGGNVNTIYF	TGTGCCAGCCTCGGGGGCAATGTAAACACCATATATTTT	-	TRBV21-1	TRBJ1-3	-
CASTLGLNYEQYF	TGTGCCAGCACCCTCGGACTGAACTACGAGCAGTACTTC	-	TRBV28	TRBJ2-7	-
CASSLDPNSPLHF	TGTGCCAGCAGCTTAGACCCCAATTCACCCCTCCACTTT	-	TRBV7-2	TRBJ1-6	-
CASSLQGLYNEQFF	TGTGCCAGCAGCTTACAGGGACTGTACAATGAGCAGTTCTTC	-	TRBV11-3	TRBJ2-1	-
CASSEGLAKYF	TGTGCCAGCAGTGAAGGACTAGCGAAGTACTTC	-	TRBV2	TRBJ2-7	TRBD2
CATSRDGTGVEAFF	TGTGCCACCAGCAGGGACGGGACAGGAGTCGAAGCTTTCTTT	-	TRBV15	TRBJ1-1	TRBD1
CASSLRDSYNSPLHF	TGTGCCAGTAGTCTTAGGGACAGTTATAATTCACCCCTCCACTTT	-	TRBV19	TRBJ1-6	TRBD1
CASTGRIGQGNTQYF	TGTGCCAGCACCGGGAGGATAGGACAAGGGAATACGCAGTATTTT	-	TRBV7-9	TRBJ2-3	TRBD2
CASSWQTYNEQFF	TGTGCCAGCAGCTGGCAGACCTACAATGAGCAGTTCTTC	-	TRBV5-6	TRBJ2-1	-
CASSETSGKWSTGELFF	TGCGCCAGCAGCGAGACTAGCGGGAAGTGGAGCACCGGGGAGCTGTTTTTT	-	TRBV4-1	TRBJ2-2	TRBD2
CASSQDRGASYEQYF	TGCGCCAGCAGCCAAGACCGGGGGGCTTCCTACGAGCAGTACTTC	-	TRBV4-3	TRBJ2-7	-
CASRTDWYEQYF	TGTGCCAGCAGGACTGACTGGTACGAGCAGTACTTC	-	TRBV6-1	TRBJ2-7	-
CASSPRTFNEQFF	TGTGCCAGCAGTCCTCGAACCTTCAATGAGCAGTTCTTC	-	TRBV25-1	TRBJ2-1	-
CAISDEGRGSGQPQHF	TGTGCCATCAGTGACGAAGGAAGGGGAAGCGGGCAGCCCCAGCATTTT	-	TRBV10-3	TRBJ1-5	-
CSGVQGAAFF	TGCAGCGGTGTACAGGGGGCAGCTTTCTTT	-	TRBV29-1	TRBJ1-1	TRBD1
CASGRDPNNEQFF	TGTGCCAGCGGACGGGACCCTAACAATGAGCAGTTCTTC	-	TRBV6-5	TRBJ2-1	-
CASSYSTGISGYTF	TGTGCCAGCAGTTACTCGACGGGGATCAGTGGCTACACCTTC	once	TRBV6-5	TRBJ1-2	-
CASSEEDVLFNSPLHF	TGTGCCAGCAGTGAAGAGGACGTCTTGTTTAATTCACCCCTCCACTTT	-	TRBV2	TRBJ1-6	-
CASSEMTGWNEQYF	TGCGCCAGCAGTGAAATGACAGGTTGGAACGAGCAGTACTTC	-	TRBV10-2	TRBJ2-7	-
CASSRTDRGRETQYF	TGCGCCAGCAGTCGTACGGACAGGGGGCGAGAGACCCAGTACTTC	once	TRBV5-1	TRBJ2-5	TRBD1
CASHDRGRNQPQHF	TGTGCCAGCCACGACAGGGGTAGAAATCAGCCCCAGCATTTT	-	TRBV2	TRBJ1-5	TRBD1
CASSPSGAPGEQYF	TGTGCCAGCAGCCCCAGCGGAGCTCCGGGCGAGCAGTACTTC	-	TRBV7-8	TRBJ2-7	-
CASSLAGQGSETQYF	TGTGCCAGCAGCTTGGCGGGACAGGGGTCGGAGACCCAGTACTTC	-	TRBV5-4	TRBJ2-5	TRBD1
CAIRVWSEEFF	TGTGCCATTCGGGTTTGGTCGGAGGAGTTCTTC	-	TRBV6-1	TRBJ2-1	-
CAIRGPSSYEQYF	TGTGCCATCCGGGGTCCGAGCTCCTACGAGCAGTACTTC	-	TRBV27	TRBJ2-7	-
CASSILGGIGEQYF	TGTGCCAGTAGTATTCTTGGAGGGATCGGCGAGCAGTACTTC	-	TRBV19	TRBJ2-7	-
CASSRGEQYF	TGTGCCAGCTCGCGGGGAGAGCAGTACTTC	once	TRBV6-1	TRBJ2-7	-
CASSEGLAGARLETQYF	TGTGCCAGCAGTGAAGGACTAGCGGGAGCCCGGTTGGAGACCCAGTACTTC	once	TRBV25-1	TRBJ2-5	TRBD2
CASSPEGGRGQPQHF	TGCGCCAGCAGCCCCGAGGGGGGTAGGGGTCAGCCCCAGCATTTT	-	TRBV5-1	TRBJ1-5	-
CASSLRVGTGFYEQYF	TGTGCCAGCAGTTTAAGGGTAGGGACAGGATTCTACGAGCAGTACTTC	-	TRBV27	TRBJ2-7	TRBD1
CASSPLAGGGNEQYF	TGTGCCAGCAGTCCGCTTGCCGGGGGCGGGAACGAGCAGTACTTC	-	TRBV27	TRBJ2-7	-
CSVEGTGAYEQYF	TGCAGCGTTGAAGGGACAGGGGCCTACGAGCAGTACTTC	-	TRBV29-1	TRBJ2-7	TRBD1
CASKRSGANVLTF	TGTGCCAGTAAAAGGTCTGGGGCCAACGTCCTGACTTTC	-	TRBV19	TRBJ2-6	-
CASSPRRGGAPDEQYF	TGTGCCAGCAGCCCCCGGCGTGGGGGGGCGCCGGACGAGCAGTACTTC	-	TRBV5-8	TRBJ2-7	-
CASSEEPASGGAQEQFF	TGTGCCAGCAGTGAAGAGCCGGCTAGCGGGGGGGCCCAAGAGCAGTTCTTC	-	TRBV6-1	TRBJ2-1	TRBD2
CASSQDQTMNYGYTF	TGCGCCAGCAGCCAAGATCAGACCATGAACTATGGCTACACCTTC	few	TRBV4-1	TRBJ1-2	-
CASSRPGRSYEQYF	TGTGCCAGCAGCCGGCCGGGACGTTCCTACGAGCAGTACTTC	-	TRBV7-2	TRBJ2-7	-